A selection of T cell receptor beta chains follows, all from one sample in a study of CD8+CD57+ T cells in acquired aplastic anemia. In TCRdb, the reads were re-called with MiXCR into one record per CDR3 protein. The data hold 200,000 to 300,000 distinct CDR3 sequences, with approximately 50% observed a single time. The sample consisted of sorted CD4+, CD8+, or CD8+CD57+ T cells (not recorded which) from PBMCs. The receptor set was obtained from a human donor with aplastic anemia. Both conserved end residues are part of each CDR3. Fields, in order: J gene, V gene, CDR3 protein.

TRBJ1-5	TRBV6-6	CASSRPDRGWSQPQHF
TRBJ1-5	TRBV11-2	CASSFSGGTNEQFFGPQHF
TRBJ2-2	TRBV6-1	CASSSGEAGELFF
TRBJ2-3	TRBV7-9	CASSTQRTDTQYF
TRBJ1-5	TRBV3-1	CASSLGTGGRTSNQPQHF
TRBJ1-2	TRBV20-1	CSARTGREEDGYTF
TRBJ2-5	TRBV7-8	CASSLGSGGVETQYF
TRBJ1-6	TRBV6-1	CASSVMTGENSPLHF
TRBJ2-1	TRBV2	CASKTGTGGGEQFF
TRBJ2-2	TRBV9	CAGGTGELFF
TRBJ2-7	TRBV5-6	CASRTSASYYEQYF
TRBJ2-3	TRBV12-5	CASGSTSIDTQYF
TRBJ2-4	TRBV7-3	CASSFGTTDENIQYF
TRBJ1-2	TRBV6-5	CASSYSRQGSYGYTF
TRBJ2-7	TRBV20-1	CSAPLGAYEQYF
TRBJ1-5	TRBV7-3	CASSLIPYDTYMWRNQPQHF
TRBJ2-3	TRBV7-9	CANSLEGGPRPFIDTQYF
TRBJ1-5	TRBV5-1	CASSQRGEAQPQHF
TRBJ1-5	TRBV20-1	CSASGVSAQPQHF
NA	TRBV10-3	CAISEQGAGNEKLFF
TRBJ2-1	TRBV5-1	CASSLGDRAFYEQFF
TRBJ2-6	TRBV19	CASSPGLAGSGANVLTF
TRBJ2-5	TRBV19	CASSPTSGRGETQYF
TRBJ2-7	TRBV6-1	CASRPGTFSSYEQYF
TRBJ2-3	TRBV2	CASRWRRTDTQYF
TRBJ2-7	TRBV19	CASSPEGRNEQYF
TRBJ2-7	TRBV2	CASTGGLAGGYEQYF
TRBJ1-2	TRBV10-3	CAISETDGYTF
TRBJ2-1	TRBV9	CASSEGTSLYNEQFF
TRBJ2-1	TRBV2	CASTGGAGQQFF
TRBJ2-7	TRBV10-1	CAGSETDSYEQYF
TRBJ2-1	TRBV20-1	CSARDIASASSDEQFF
TRBJ2-3	TRBV25-1	CASSFGPGGIDTQYF